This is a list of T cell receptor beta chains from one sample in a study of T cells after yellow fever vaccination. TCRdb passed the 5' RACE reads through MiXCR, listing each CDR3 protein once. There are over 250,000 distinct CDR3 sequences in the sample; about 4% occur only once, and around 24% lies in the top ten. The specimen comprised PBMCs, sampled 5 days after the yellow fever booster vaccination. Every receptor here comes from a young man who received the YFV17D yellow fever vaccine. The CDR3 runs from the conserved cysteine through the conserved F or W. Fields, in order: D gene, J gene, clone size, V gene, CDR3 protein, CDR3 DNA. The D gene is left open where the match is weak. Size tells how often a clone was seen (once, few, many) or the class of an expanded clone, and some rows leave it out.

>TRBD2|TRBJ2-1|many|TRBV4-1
CASSQALAGGGFYNEQFF
TGCGCCAGCAGCCAAGCTCTAGCGGGGGGGGGCTTCTACAATGAGCAGTTCTTC
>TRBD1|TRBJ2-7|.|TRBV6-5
CASSYRDRGYEQYF
TGTGCCAGCAGTTACCGAGACAGGGGGTACGAGCAGTACTTC
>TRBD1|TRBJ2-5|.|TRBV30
CAWSVRGGSETQYF
TGTGCCTGGAGTGTACGAGGGGGCTCGGAGACCCAGTACTTC
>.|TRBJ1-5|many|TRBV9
CASSVENGEGNQPQHF
TGTGCCAGCAGCGTAGAGAACGGGGAGGGCAATCAGCCCCAGCATTTT
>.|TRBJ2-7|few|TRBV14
CASSQVQEPAEQYF
TGTGCCAGCAGCCAAGTACAGGAACCTGCCGAGCAGTACTTC
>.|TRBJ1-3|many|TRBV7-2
CASSPGTAISGNTIYF
TGTGCCAGCAGCCCTGGGACGGCGATCTCTGGAAACACCATATATTTT
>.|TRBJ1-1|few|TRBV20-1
CSATWTLNTEAFF
TGCAGTGCTACCTGGACTTTGAACACTGAAGCTTTCTTT
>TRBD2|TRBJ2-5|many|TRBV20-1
CSALGTSGGLYQETQYF
TGCAGTGCCCTTGGGACTAGCGGGGGACTGTACCAAGAGACCCAGTACTTC
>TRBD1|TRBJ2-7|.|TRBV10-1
CASNEGANGEQYF
TGCGCCAGCAACGAGGGGGCAAATGGCGAGCAGTACTTC
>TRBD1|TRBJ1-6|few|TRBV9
CASSVLETGDSPLHF
TGTGCCAGCAGCGTCCTGGAGACAGGGGATTCACCCCTCCACTTT
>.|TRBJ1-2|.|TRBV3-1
CASSQEGVAGTAGGYTF
TGTGCCAGCAGCCAAGAAGGGGTAGCAGGAACTGCGGGTGGCTACACCTTC
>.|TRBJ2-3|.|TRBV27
CASTTLGDLRTYF
TGTGCCAGCACTACGTTGGGCGACCTACGAACGTATTTT
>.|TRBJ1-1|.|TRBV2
CASHSYGNTEAFF
TGTGCCAGCCATAGTTACGGGAACACTGAAGCTTTCTTT
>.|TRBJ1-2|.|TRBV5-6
CASRLGGVYGYTF
TGTGCCAGCAGACTAGGAGGGGTATATGGCTACACCTTC
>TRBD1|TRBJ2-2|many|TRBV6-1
CASSEGTGDTGELFF
TGTGCCAGCAGTGAAGGGACAGGGGACACCGGGGAGCTGTTTTTT
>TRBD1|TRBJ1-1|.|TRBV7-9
CASAMGQTNTEAFF
TGTGCCAGCGCCATGGGACAGACAAACACTGAAGCTTTCTTT
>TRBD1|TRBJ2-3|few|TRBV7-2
CASSADRAESQYF
TGTGCCAGCAGCGCAGACAGGGCGGAATCGCAGTATTTT
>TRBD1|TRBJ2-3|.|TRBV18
CASSRDRGLTDTQYF
TGTGCCAGCTCTCGGGACAGGGGGCTCACAGATACGCAGTATTTT
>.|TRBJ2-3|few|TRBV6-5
CASSYSGSRPTDTQYF
TGTGCCAGCAGTTACTCGGGTAGCAGGCCCACAGATACGCAGTATTTT
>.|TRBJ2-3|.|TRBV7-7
CASSFLSADTQYF
TGTGCTAGCAGCTTTCTTTCCGCAGATACGCAGTATTTT
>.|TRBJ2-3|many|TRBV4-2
CASSPGRRPDTQYF
TGTGCCAGCAGCCCGGGTCGGCGCCCAGATACGCAGTATTTT
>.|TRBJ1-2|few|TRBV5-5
CASSLQGAHYGYTF
TGTGCCAGCAGCTTACAGGGCGCCCACTATGGCTACACCTTC
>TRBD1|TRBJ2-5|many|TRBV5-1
CASKKGAQETQYF
TGCGCCAGCAAAAAGGGGGCCCAAGAGACCCAGTACTTC
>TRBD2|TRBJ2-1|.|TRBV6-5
CASSYAVAGGRREQFF
TGTGCCAGCAGTTACGCCGTCGCGGGGGGGCGTCGTGAGCAGTTCTTC
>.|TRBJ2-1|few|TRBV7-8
CASTNAVPGWSSYNEQFF
TGTGCCAGCACGAACGCAGTACCCGGGTGGAGCTCCTACAATGAGCAGTTCTTC
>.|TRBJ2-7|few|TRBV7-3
CASSLMPAYEQYF
TGTGCCAGCAGCTTAATGCCGGCTTACGAGCAGTACTTC
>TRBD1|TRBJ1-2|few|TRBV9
CASSPGTEGYTF
TGTGCCAGCAGCCCAGGGACAGAAGGCTACACCTTC
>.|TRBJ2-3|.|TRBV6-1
CASSLGPPTRGSTDTQYF
TGTGCCAGCTCATTGGGCCCCCCTACCAGGGGAAGCACAGATACGCAGTATTTT
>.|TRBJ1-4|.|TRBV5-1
CASSLQGAEKLFF
TGCGCCAGCAGCTTACAGGGTGCTGAAAAACTGTTTTTT
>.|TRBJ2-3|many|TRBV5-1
CASTSGNLPTDTQYF
TGCGCCAGCACTTCGGGAAACCTTCCAACAGATACGCAGTATTTT
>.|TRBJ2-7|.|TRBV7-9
CASSLEQGPISYEQYF
TGTGCCAGCAGCTTAGAGCAGGGACCCATATCCTACGAGCAGTACTTC
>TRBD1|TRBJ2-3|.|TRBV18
CASSRNTGGGTDTQYF
TGTGCCAGCTCGCGTAATACAGGGGGTGGCACAGATACGCAGTATTTT
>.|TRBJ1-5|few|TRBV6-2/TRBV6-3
CASSTPDPPNQPQHF
TGTGCCAGCAGTACTCCGGACCCCCCCAATCAGCCCCAGCATTTT
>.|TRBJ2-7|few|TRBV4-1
CASSQPSGLRSYEQYF
TGCGCCAGCAGCCAACCCTCGGGTTTACGATCCTACGAGCAGTACTTC
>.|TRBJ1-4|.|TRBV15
CATSRDQGNYQEKLFF
TGTGCCACCAGCAGAGACCAGGGGAATTATCAGGAAAAACTGTTTTTT
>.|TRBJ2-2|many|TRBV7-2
CASSLETWGTGELFF
TGTGCCAGCAGCTTAGAGACATGGGGCACCGGGGAGCTGTTTTTT
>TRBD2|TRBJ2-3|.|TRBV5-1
CASTGWASGGEDTQYF
TGCGCCAGCACGGGTTGGGCTAGCGGGGGTGAAGATACGCAGTATTTT
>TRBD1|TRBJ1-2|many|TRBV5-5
CASSSQGAGGYTF
TGTGCCAGCAGCTCTCAGGGGGCTGGTGGCTACACCTTC
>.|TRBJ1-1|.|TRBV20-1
CSARDRRGVMNTEAFF
TGCAGTGCTAGAGATCGCAGGGGAGTCATGAACACTGAAGCTTTCTTT
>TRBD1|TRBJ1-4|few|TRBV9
CASSVKGQANEKLFF
TGTGCCAGCAGCGTAAAGGGACAGGCTAATGAAAAACTGTTTTTT
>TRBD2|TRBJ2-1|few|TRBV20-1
CSAKGLVVRDEQFF
TGCAGTGCTAAGGGACTAGTGGTTCGGGATGAGCAGTTCTTC